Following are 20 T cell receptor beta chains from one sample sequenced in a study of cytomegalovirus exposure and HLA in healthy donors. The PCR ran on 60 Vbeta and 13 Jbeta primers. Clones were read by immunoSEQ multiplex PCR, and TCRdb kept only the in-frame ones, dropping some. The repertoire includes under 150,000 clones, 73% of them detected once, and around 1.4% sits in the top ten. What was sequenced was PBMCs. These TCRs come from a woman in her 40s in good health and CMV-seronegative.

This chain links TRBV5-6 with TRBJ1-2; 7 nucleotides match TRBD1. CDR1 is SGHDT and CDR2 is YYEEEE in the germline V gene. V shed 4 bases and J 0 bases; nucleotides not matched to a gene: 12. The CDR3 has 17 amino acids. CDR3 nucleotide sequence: TGTGCCAGCAGCGGGGGACAGACTACCAGGGCTAACTATGGCTACACCTTC. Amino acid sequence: CASSGGQTTRANYGYTF.

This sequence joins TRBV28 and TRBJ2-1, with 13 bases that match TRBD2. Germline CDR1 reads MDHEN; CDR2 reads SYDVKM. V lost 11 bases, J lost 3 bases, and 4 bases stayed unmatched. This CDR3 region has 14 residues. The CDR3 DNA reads TGTGCCTGTACTAGCGGGGGGGGCTACAATGAGCAGTTCTTC. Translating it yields CACTSGGGYNEQFF.

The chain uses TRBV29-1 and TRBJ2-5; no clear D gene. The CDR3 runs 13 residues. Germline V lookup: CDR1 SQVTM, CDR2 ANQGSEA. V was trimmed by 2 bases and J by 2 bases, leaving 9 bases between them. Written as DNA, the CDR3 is TGCAGCGTTGAATCCCCAGAACAAGAGACCCAGTACTTC. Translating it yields CSVESPEQETQYF.

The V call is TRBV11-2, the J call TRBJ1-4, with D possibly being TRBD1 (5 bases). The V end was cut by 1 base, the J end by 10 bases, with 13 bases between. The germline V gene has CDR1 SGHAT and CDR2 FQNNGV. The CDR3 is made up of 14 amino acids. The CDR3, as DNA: TGTGCCAGCAGCTTAGGATGGGGGGAAGTAAAACTGTTTTTT. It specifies CASSLGWGEVKLFF.

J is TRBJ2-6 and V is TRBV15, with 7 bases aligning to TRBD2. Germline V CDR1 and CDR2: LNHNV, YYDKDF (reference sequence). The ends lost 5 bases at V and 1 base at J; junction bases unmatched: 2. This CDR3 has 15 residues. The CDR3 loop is CATSRAGSGANVLTF. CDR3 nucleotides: TGTGCCACCAGCCGAGCGGGATCTGGGGCCAACGTCCTGACTTTC.

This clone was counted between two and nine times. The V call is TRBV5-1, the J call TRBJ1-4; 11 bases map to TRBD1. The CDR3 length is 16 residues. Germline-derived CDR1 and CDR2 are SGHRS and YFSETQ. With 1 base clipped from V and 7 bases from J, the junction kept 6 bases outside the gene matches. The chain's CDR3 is CASSLTGQGAGEKLFF. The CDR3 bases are TGCGCCAGCAGCTTGACTGGACAGGGGGCTGGTGAAAAACTGTTTTTT.

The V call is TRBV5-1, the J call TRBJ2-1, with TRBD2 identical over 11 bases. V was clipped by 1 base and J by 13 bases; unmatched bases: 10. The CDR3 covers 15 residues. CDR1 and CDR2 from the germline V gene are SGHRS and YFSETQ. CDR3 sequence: CASSLSAGSGGGQFF. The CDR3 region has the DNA TGCGCCAGCAGCTTGTCAGCAGGTAGCGGGGGGGGTCAGTTCTTC. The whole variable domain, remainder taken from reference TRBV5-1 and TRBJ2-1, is KAGVTQTPRYLIKTRGQQVTLSCSPISGHRSVSWYQQTPGQGLQFLFEYFSETQRNKGNFPGRFSGRQFSNSRSEMNVSTLELGDSALYLCASSLSAGSGGGQFFGPGTRLTVL.

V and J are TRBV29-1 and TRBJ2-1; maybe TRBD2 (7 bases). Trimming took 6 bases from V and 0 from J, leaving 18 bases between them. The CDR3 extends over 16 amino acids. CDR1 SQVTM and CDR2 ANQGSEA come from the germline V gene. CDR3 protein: CSVKGGRVTSYNEQFF. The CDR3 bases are TGCAGCGTAAAAGGGGGGAGGGTGACCTCCTACAATGAGCAGTTCTTC.

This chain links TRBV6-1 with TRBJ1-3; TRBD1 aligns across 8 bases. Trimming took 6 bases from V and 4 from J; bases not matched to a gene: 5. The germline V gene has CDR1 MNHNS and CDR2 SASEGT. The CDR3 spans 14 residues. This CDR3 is CASSLTGVGNTIYF. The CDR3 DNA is TGTGCCAGCAGCCTGACAGGGGTCGGAAACACCATATATTTT.

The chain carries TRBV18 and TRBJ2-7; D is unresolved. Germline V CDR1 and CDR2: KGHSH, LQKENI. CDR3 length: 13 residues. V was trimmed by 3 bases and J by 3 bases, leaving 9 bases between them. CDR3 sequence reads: CASSPQSDYEQYV. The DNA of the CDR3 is TGTGCCAGCTCACCCCAGTCAGACTACGAGCAGTACGTC.

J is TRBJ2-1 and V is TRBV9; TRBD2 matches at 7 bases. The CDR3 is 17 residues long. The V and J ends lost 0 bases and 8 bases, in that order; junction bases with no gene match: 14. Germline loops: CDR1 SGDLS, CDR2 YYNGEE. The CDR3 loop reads CASSVVGWEGGMHEQFF. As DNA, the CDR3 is TGTGCCAGCAGCGTAGTCGGGTGGGAGGGTGGCATGCATGAGCAGTTCTTC. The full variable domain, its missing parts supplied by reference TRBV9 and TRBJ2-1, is DSGVTQTPKHLITATGQRVTLRCSPRSGDLSVYWYQQSLDQGLQFLIQYYNGEERAKGNILERFSAQQFPDLHSELNLSSLELGDSALYFCASSVVGWEGGMHEQFFGPGTRLTVL.

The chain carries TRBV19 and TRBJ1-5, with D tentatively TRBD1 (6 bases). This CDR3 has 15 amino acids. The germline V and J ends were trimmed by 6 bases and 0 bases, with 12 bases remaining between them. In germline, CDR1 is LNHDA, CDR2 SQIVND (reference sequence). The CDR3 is CASRTGYYSNQPQHF. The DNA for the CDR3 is TGTGCCAGTAGAACAGGGTATTATAGCAATCAGCCCCAGCATTTT.

CDR3 loop: CASSQVSSPGELFF. CDR3 in DNA: TGTGCCAGCAGCCAAGTATCGTCCCCCGGGGAGCTGTTTTTT. The chain has TRBV4-2 and TRBJ2-2; D gene uncertain. The CDR3 length is 14 residues. V lost 1 base and J 6 bases, leaving 9 bases between the germline ends. Germline V CDR1 and CDR2: LGHNA, YNFKEQ.

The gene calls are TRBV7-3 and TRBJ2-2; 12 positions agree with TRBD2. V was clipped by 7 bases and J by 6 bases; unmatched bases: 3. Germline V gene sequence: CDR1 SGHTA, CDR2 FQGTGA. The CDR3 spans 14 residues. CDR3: CASTSGGGAGELFF. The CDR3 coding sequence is TGTGCCAGCACTAGCGGGGGGGGCGCCGGGGAGCTGTTTTTT.

CDR3 DNA sequence: TGTGCCACCAGCAGAGATGGGAGTATAGGCAGTTTCATGAACACTGAAGCTTTCTTT. It encodes CATSRDGSIGSFMNTEAFF. The rearrangement joins TRBV15 to TRBJ1-1; D remains unclear. The V gene's germline CDR1 is LNHNV and CDR2 YYDKDF (reference sequence). There are 19 residues in the CDR3. Trimming left V 0 bases short and J 0 bases short, with 20 bases between.

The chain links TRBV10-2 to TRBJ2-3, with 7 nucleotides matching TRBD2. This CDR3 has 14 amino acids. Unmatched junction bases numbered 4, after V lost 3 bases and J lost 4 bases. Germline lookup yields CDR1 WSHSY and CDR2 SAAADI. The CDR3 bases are TGCGCCAGCAGTGATGGTGGGGGGGCAGATACGCAGTATTTT. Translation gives CASSDGGGADTQYF.

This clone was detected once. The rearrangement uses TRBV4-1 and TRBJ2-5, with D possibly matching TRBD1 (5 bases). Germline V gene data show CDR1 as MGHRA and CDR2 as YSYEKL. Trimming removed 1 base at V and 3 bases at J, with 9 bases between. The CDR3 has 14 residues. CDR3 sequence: CASSQAQAEETQYF. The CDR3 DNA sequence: TGCGCCAGCAGCCAAGCACAGGCGGAAGAGACCCAGTACTTC.

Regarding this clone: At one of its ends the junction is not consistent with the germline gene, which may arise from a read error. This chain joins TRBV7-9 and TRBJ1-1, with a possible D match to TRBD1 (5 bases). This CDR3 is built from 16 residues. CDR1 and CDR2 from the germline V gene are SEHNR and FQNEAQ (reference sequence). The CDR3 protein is CSSSLFGDGGNTEAFF. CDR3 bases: TGTTCCAGCAGTTTATTCGGAGACGGGGGGAACACTGAAGCTTTCTTT.

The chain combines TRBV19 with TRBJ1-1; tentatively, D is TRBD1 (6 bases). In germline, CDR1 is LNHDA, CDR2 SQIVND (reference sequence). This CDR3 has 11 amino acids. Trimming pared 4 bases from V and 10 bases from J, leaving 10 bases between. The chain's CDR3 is CASSSQGRAFF. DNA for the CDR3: TGTGCCAGTAGTAGCCAGGGGAGAGCTTTCTTT.

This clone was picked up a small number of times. Written as DNA, the CDR3 is TGTGCCAGCAGTGCGACAGACGATAGCAATCAGCCCCAGCATTTT. Amino acids: CASSATDDSNQPQHF. The chain joins TRBV2 to TRBJ1-5, with TRBD1 as a possible D gene (5 bases). Trimming took off 4 bases at V and 0 bases at J, with 10 bases between the two ends. This CDR3 comprises 15 residues. Germline V gives CDR1 SNHLY, CDR2 FYNNEI.